This T cell receptor (beta chain) was retrieved from a study of blood T cell repertoires in COVID-19. On the study more broadly: Acute and convalescent COVID-19 specimens originated in the United States, Italy and Spain. T cells, B-cell-depleted T cells, or PBMCs supplied cDNA or gDNA.

Clinical histories supplied by participants themselves formed the basis of cohort assignment. Per the germline V gene, CDR1 is SGHVS and CDR2 is FQNEAQ. The V segment lost 3 bases and the J segment 7 bases; nucleotides outside the gene matches: 7. The CDR3 extends over 15 amino acids. Original data processing: From reference gene primer amplification, estimates of nucleated cell counts were derived. Repertoires were generated with immunoSEQ multiplex PCR, while TCRdb's copy carries only in-frame clones and drops some. Clone size and V and J calls were adopted from that table, with D and trimming inferred from the DNA. The repertoire consists of around 180,000 clones, with 84% occurring once and the leading ten covering roughly 12%. This clone was counted at least ten times.

This clonotype originated in a man aged 45-65 years who had recovered from COVID-19. The chain is built from TRBV7-8 and TRBJ2-2, with 8 bases that match TRBD2. Sequenced: PBMCs or T cells enriched from blood (not recorded which). The CDR3 nucleotides are TGTGCCAGCAGCTTGGTAGCGGGATTTATCGGGGAGCTGTTTTTT. Protein: CASSLVAGFIGELFF. The complete variable domain, with remaining parts taken from reference TRBV7-8 and TRBJ2-2, reads GAGVSQSPRYKVAKRGQDVALRCDPISGHVSLFWYQQALGQGPEFLTYFQNEAQLDKSGLPSDRFFAERPEGSVSTLKIQRTQQEDSAVYLCASSLVAGFIGELFFGEGSRLTVL.